The rows below give T cell receptor beta chains drawn from one sample of a study of patients and donors after allogeneic stem cell transplantation. TCRdb re-called the RT-PCR reads through MiXCR, storing one row per CDR3 protein. The sample has hundreds of thousands of distinct CDR3 sequences; 11% to 15% are singletons. Source material: blood, either unsorted or a sorted T cell fraction (not recorded which). The receptors were sampled from a human donor who was either an allogeneic HSCT recipient or a stem cell or donor lymphocyte infusion donor (not recorded which). It is not recorded whose cells these are; they may come from a transplant donor. Each CDR3 is given with its conserved first and last residue. Fields, in order: J gene, V gene, D gene, clone size, CDR3 DNA, CDR3 protein. D genes are given only for firm matches. Expanded clones get a size class; other rows say once, few or many, or leave the size out.

J: TRBJ2-7; V: TRBV5-5; D: NA; size: NA; DNA: TGTGCCAGCAGCTTGGGGCCGGACGGCTCCTACGAGCAGTACTTC; CDR3: CASSLGPDGSYEQYF
J: TRBJ2-7; V: TRBV27; D: NA; size: NA; DNA: TGTGCCAGCAGTTTATTCGGTTCTATTTCGGAGCAGTACTTC; CDR3: CASSLFGSISEQYF
J: TRBJ2-1; V: TRBV6-1; D: TRBD1; size: few; DNA: TGTGCCAGCAGTAAAGGGGACAGGGGGCGACGGTTCTTC; CDR3: CASSKGDRGRRFF
J: TRBJ2-7; V: TRBV6-1; D: TRBD2; size: few; DNA: TGTGCCAGCAGGCTAGCGGGAGATTTAAGCGAGCAGTACTTC; CDR3: CASRLAGDLSEQYF
J: TRBJ1-2; V: TRBV10-3; D: NA; size: few; DNA: TGTGCCATCAGTGAGGTGAACTATGGCTACACCTTC; CDR3: CAISEVNYGYTF
J: TRBJ2-5; V: TRBV20-1; D: NA; size: few; DNA: TGCAGTGCTGGCCCCGGACTAAGTGAGACCCAGTACTTC; CDR3: CSAGPGLSETQYF
J: TRBJ2-7; V: TRBV7-8; D: TRBD1; size: many; DNA: TGTGCCAGCAGCTTAAGACAGGGGCCCGAGCAGTACTTC; CDR3: CASSLRQGPEQYF
J: TRBJ1-4; V: TRBV21-1; D: NA; size: NA; DNA: TGTGCCAGCAGCAAAGAGGGGACAGGGGCGAGACGTAATGAAAAACTGTTTTTT; CDR3: CASSKEGTGARRNEKLFF
J: TRBJ1-5; V: TRBV10-3; D: NA; size: NA; DNA: TGTGCCATCTGTAGGCCCCAGCATTTT; CDR3: CAICRPQHF
J: TRBJ2-3; V: TRBV3-1; D: TRBD2; size: few; DNA: TGTGCCAGCATGCCGAGCGCTAGCGGGGGGGGGCAGTATTTT; CDR3: CASMPSASGGGQYF
J: TRBJ2-1; V: TRBV5-6; D: TRBD2; size: NA; DNA: TGTGCCACCACTCCCCTAGCGGGAGGGCCTGAGGAGCAGTTCTTC; CDR3: CATTPLAGGPEEQFF
J: TRBJ1-6; V: TRBV9; D: NA; size: NA; DNA: TGTGCCAGCAGCGTCCGCGCCGATTCACCCCTCCACTTT; CDR3: CASSVRADSPLHF
J: TRBJ1-5; V: TRBV3-1; D: NA; size: many; DNA: TGTGCCAGCAGCGCCACCTTGGGGAGCAATCAGCCCCAGCATTTT; CDR3: CASSATLGSNQPQHF
J: TRBJ2-1; V: TRBV20-1; D: TRBD2; size: NA; DNA: TGCAGTGCTCTCCAACTAGCGGGGGACAATGAGCAGTTCTTC; CDR3: CSALQLAGDNEQFF
J: TRBJ1-5; V: TRBV6-2/TRBV6-3; D: NA; size: many; DNA: TGTGCCAGCAGTTACTCGATAATTCAGCCCCAGCATTTT; CDR3: CASSYSIIQPQHF
J: TRBJ2-7; V: TRBV7-2; D: NA; size: NA; DNA: TGTGCCAGCAGCCAAGTCATGGGCGAGCAGTACTTC; CDR3: CASSQVMGEQYF
J: TRBJ1-2; V: TRBV20-1; D: NA; size: few; DNA: TGCAGTGCTAGTAAAGGGATCTATGGCTACACCTTC; CDR3: CSASKGIYGYTF
J: TRBJ1-1; V: TRBV12-3/TRBV12-4; D: NA; size: many; DNA: TGTGCCAGCAGTTTTAAGCAGAACACTGAAGCTTTCTTT; CDR3: CASSFKQNTEAFF
J: TRBJ2-7; V: TRBV24-1; D: NA; size: NA; DNA: TGTGCCACCAGTGACCCTAGGACGGCCTACGAGCAGTACTTC; CDR3: CATSDPRTAYEQYF
J: TRBJ2-7; V: TRBV4-3; D: TRBD2; size: many; DNA: TGCGCCAGCAGCCTGGAGCGGGGGTACGAGCAGTACTTC; CDR3: CASSLERGYEQYF
J: TRBJ2-1; V: TRBV7-2; D: NA; size: few; DNA: TGTGCCAGCAGCTGGGAATTTAGTGAGCAGTTCTTC; CDR3: CASSWEFSEQFF
J: TRBJ1-1; V: TRBV20-1; D: TRBD1; size: NA; DNA: TGCAGTGCTTCAAGGACAGGCCAGACTAACACTGAAGCTTTCTTT; CDR3: CSASRTGQTNTEAFF
J: TRBJ2-2; V: TRBV4-2; D: NA; size: NA; DNA: TGTGCCAGCAGCCCCCAGGTTATCGGGGAGCTGTTTTTT; CDR3: CASSPQVIGELFF
J: TRBJ2-5; V: TRBV7-2; D: NA; size: few; DNA: TGTGCCAGCAGCCGCATAAAAGAGACCCAGTACTTC; CDR3: CASSRIKETQYF
J: TRBJ2-7; V: TRBV14; D: TRBD2; size: many; DNA: TGTGCCAGCAGCCGCGTGGGACTAGCGGGGGGCTACGAGCAGTACTTC; CDR3: CASSRVGLAGGYEQYF
J: TRBJ1-2; V: TRBV29-1; D: TRBD1; size: few; DNA: TGCAGCGTTGAAGATCTTGGAGGGGGCGGCTACACCTTC; CDR3: CSVEDLGGGGYTF
J: TRBJ1-2; V: TRBV20-1; D: TRBD1; size: few; DNA: TGCAGTGCTAAACAGGGGGCCGGCTATGGCTACACCTTC; CDR3: CSAKQGAGYGYTF
J: TRBJ1-5; V: TRBV7-8; D: NA; size: NA; DNA: TGTGCCAGCAGCCGCTACCTGGGGGGGGATCAGCCCCAGCATTTT; CDR3: CASSRYLGGDQPQHF
J: TRBJ1-2; V: TRBV12-3/TRBV12-4; D: NA; size: NA; DNA: TGTGCCAGCAGTTCCTTAACCGGCCACGGCTATGGCTACACCTTC; CDR3: CASSSLTGHGYGYTF
J: TRBJ2-1; V: TRBV6-2/TRBV6-3; D: TRBD2; size: NA; DNA: TGTGCCAGCAGTGAACTAGCGGGAGGAGGCTACAATGAGCAGTTCTTC; CDR3: CASSELAGGGYNEQFF
J: TRBJ2-1; V: TRBV7-8; D: NA; size: NA; DNA: TGTGCCAGCAGAGATCCGGGGGACCCCAGAGGCGATGAGCAGTTCTTC; CDR3: CASRDPGDPRGDEQFF